These 6 T cell receptor beta chains originate from one sample sequenced in a study of T cell responses to AZD1222 COVID-19 vaccine. Assay used: immunoSEQ multiplex PCR; TCRdb lists only in-frame clones, some missing. Of 70,000 to 95,000 clones in the sample, around 87% were seen once. The specimen comprised peripheral blood, sampled 28 days after the second AZD1222 dose. These receptor sequences come from an adult who received the AZD1222 COVID-19 vaccine.

The V gene is TRBV20-1, the J gene TRBJ2-7; no firm D call. V was trimmed by 2 bases and J by 3 bases, leaving 5 bases between them. The length of the CDR3 is 11 residues. Germline V gives CDR1 DFQATT, CDR2 SNEGSKA (reference sequence). CDR3 residues: CSARPLYEQYF. DNA of the CDR3: TGCAGTGCTAGACCTCTCTACGAGCAGTACTTC.

The rearrangement uses TRBV4-1 and TRBJ1-1; tentative D call: TRBD1 (6 bases). Looked up from germline, CDR1 is MGHRA and CDR2 is YSYEKL. V gave up 4 bases and J gave up 10 bases, with 19 bases separating them. The CDR3 sequence is 14 residues long. The DNA for the CDR3 is TGCGCCAGCAGCCCTTCCGAGGGGGGATGGGGAGCTTTCTTT. It yields the protein CASSPSEGGWGAFF.

The chain is built from TRBV27 and TRBJ2-1; 8 positions match TRBD2. Germline V gives CDR1 MNHEY, CDR2 SMNVEV (reference sequence). The V and J ends lost 3 bases and 7 bases, in that order; junction bases with no gene match: 8. This CDR3 is 15 amino acids long. In DNA form, the CDR3 reads TGTGCCAGCAGTTTTCTGGCGGGAGGAGGAAATGAGCAGTTCTTC. Residues: CASSFLAGGGNEQFF.

This clone has only one observation. The DNA of the CDR3 is TGTGCCAGCAGCTTGGAAGCAGGCCCATCTAGCAATCAGCCCCAGCATTTT. This encodes CASSLEAGPSSNQPQHF. The V call is TRBV5-6, the J call TRBJ1-5; D gene ambiguous. Germline loops: CDR1 SGHDT, CDR2 YYEEEE. The CDR3 runs 17 residues. The V end was cut by 0 bases, the J end by 0 bases, with 13 bases between. Supplemented by reference TRBV5-6 and TRBJ1-5, the full variable domain reads DAGVTQSPTHLIKTRGQQVTLRCSPKSGHDTVSWYQQALGQGPQFIFQYYEEEERQRGNFPDRFSGHQFPNYSSELNVNALLLGDSALYLCASSLEAGPSSNQPQHFGDGTRLSIL.

The genes are TRBV2 and TRBJ2-3; 8 bases align to TRBD1. The CDR3 contains 14 residues. V lost 6 bases and J lost 2; bases outside the gene matches: 4. CDR1 is SNHLY and CDR2 is FYNNEI in the germline V gene. The CDR3 nucleotides read TGTGCCAGCAGCGGACAGGGAAACACAGATACGCAGTATTTT. This translates into CASSGQGNTDTQYF.

CDR3 region: CASSDGLLAGVQEQFF. CDR3 DNA: TGTGCCAGCAGCGACGGACTACTAGCGGGAGTCCAAGAGCAGTTCTTC. The V gene is TRBV13, the J gene TRBJ2-1; TRBD2 agrees at 11 bases. The junction had 13 bases not matched to a gene; V was cut back by 5 bases and J by 10 bases. CDR1 is PRHDT and CDR2 is FYEKMQ in the germline V gene (reference sequence). There are 16 residues in the CDR3.